This TCR beta chain was retrieved from a study of stem cell transplantation in POMP-related autoinflammatory disease. For this clone: Its specificity is not known.

PRAID featured immunodeficiency plus autoinflammation. Whole-study results and caveats: Patients with PRAID showed a restricted number of unique TRB V-J gene pairings.

TCRdb's copy holds only in-frame clones and misses some; the assay was immunoSEQ multiplex PCR. The data contain tens of thousands of clones, roughly 91% of them singletons. The CDR3 covers 17 residues. The germline gives CDR1 SNHLY, CDR2 FYNNEI. Trimming removed 2 bases from V and 4 bases from J, with 21 bases in between. Sequenced material: CD4+ T cells from PBMCs, taken after stem cell transplantation. The sequence came from a human patient with POMP-related autoinflammation and immune dysregulation (PRAID). Part of the T cells may come from the graft donor. The V and J genes are TRBV2 and TRBJ2-7, with D tentatively TRBD1 (7 bases). The CDR3 loop is CASSERPTGRGAYEQYF. CDR3 nucleotides: TGTGCCAGCAGTGAAAGACCAACAGGCAGGGGGGCGTACGAGCAGTACTTC.